One sample yielded the 18 T cell receptor beta chains listed below, sequenced in a study of blood T cell repertoires in COVID-19. Here immunoSEQ multiplex PCR was the method, and the copy in TCRdb shows in-frame clones only, minus some. The data show a few hundred thousand clones, with roughly 90% seen just once and over 0.7% held by the top ten. The sequenced sample was PBMCs or T cells enriched from blood (not recorded which). The receptors were sampled from a woman aged 40-49 years who had been exposed to COVID-19.

This clone was counted a few times. This sequence joins TRBV2 and TRBJ2-7; TRBD1 matches 9 bases. Trimming removed 7 bases from V and 7 bases from J; junction bases left unmatched: 8. Looked up from germline, CDR1 is SNHLY and CDR2 is FYNNEI. This CDR3 spans 13 amino acids. The CDR3 sequence: CASNLQGAGEQYF. The CDR3 region has the DNA TGTGCCAGCAACCTACAGGGGGCTGGGGAGCAGTACTTC.

The chain carries TRBV5-6 and TRBJ2-3; 11 bases align to TRBD2. The CDR3 is 15 amino acids. V shed 2 bases and J 3 bases; nucleotides not matched to a gene: 2. Germline V lookup: CDR1 SGHDT, CDR2 YYEEEE. CDR3 sequence reads: CASSFTSGGTDTQYF. The CDR3, as DNA: TGTGCCAGCAGCTTTACTAGCGGGGGTACAGATACGCAGTATTTT. Combining the CDR3 with reference TRBV5-6 and TRBJ2-3 gives the whole variable domain DAGVTQSPTHLIKTRGQQVTLRCSPKSGHDTVSWYQQALGQGPQFIFQYYEEEERQRGNFPDRFSGHQFPNYSSELNVNALLLGDSALYLCASSFTSGGTDTQYFGPGTRLTVL.

CDR3 bases: TGTGCCAGTAGTATTAACAGGGCTCTGAACACTGAAGCTTTCTTT. Translating it yields CASSINRALNTEAFF. The chain recombines TRBV19 with TRBJ1-1; a possible D gene is TRBD1 (6 bases). V was pared by 3 bases and J by 0 bases, with 11 bases between. Germline V lookup: CDR1 LNHDA, CDR2 SQIVND (reference sequence). The CDR3 length is 15 residues.

In regard to this clone: Other DNA sequences from this sample encode an identical CDR3 as well. The chain links TRBV18 to TRBJ1-1; TRBD1 might be the D (6 bases). Trimming stripped 5 bases from V and 1 base from J, with 8 bases between. From germline, CDR1 is KGHSH and CDR2 LQKENI. The length of the CDR3 is 13 residues. The CDR3 sequence: CASSSDRNTEAFF. The CDR3 coding sequence is TGTGCCAGCTCATCGGACAGGAACACTGAAGCTTTCTTT.

V usage is TRBV5-1 and J usage is TRBJ2-1; D ambiguous. CDR1 and CDR2 (germline): SGHRS, YFSETQ. This CDR3 is built from 14 residues. V dropped 0 bases and J dropped 5 bases, with 9 bases sitting between them. The DNA for the CDR3 is TGCGCCAGCAGCTTGGGACAACCGAACAATGAGCAGTTCTTC. It yields the protein CASSLGQPNNEQFF.

This clone was seen just once. V gene TRBV7-9 combines with J gene TRBJ1-2; TRBD1 agrees at 8 bases. The ends lost 5 bases at V and 9 bases at J; junction bases unmatched: 17. The CDR3 consists of 16 residues. Per germline, CDR1 SEHNR and CDR2 FQNEAQ (reference sequence). In nucleotides, the CDR3 is TGTGCCAGCAGCCGCCCCGGGAGACAGGGGTTTGATAGCTACACCTTC. Its protein is CASSRPGRQGFDSYTF.

V is TRBV25-1 and J is TRBJ1-2; 7 nucleotides line up with TRBD1. CDR1 is MGHDK and CDR2 is SYGVNS in the germline V gene. After removal of 5 bases from V and 6 bases from J, the junction contained 6 bases not matched to a gene. CDR3 length equals 13 residues. CDR3 residues: CASSRTGLNGYTF. The CDR3, as DNA: TGTGCCAGCAGTCGGACAGGCCTCAATGGCTACACCTTC.

In this sample, this clone turned up a few times. This chain links TRBV7-3 with TRBJ1-1, with a possible D match to TRBD1 (5 bases). CDR3 size: 13 residues. The ends were cut back, 6 bases at V and 5 bases at J, with 13 bases in the middle. The germline CDR1 and CDR2 sequences are SGHTA and FQGTGA. This CDR3 is CASSKSGGTEAFF. CDR3 DNA: TGTGCCAGCAGTAAAAGCGGGGGAACTGAAGCTTTCTTT.

This rearrangement joins TRBV6-2 or TRBV6-3 to TRBJ1-1, with a possible D match to TRBD1 (6 bases). Per the germline V gene, CDR1 is MNHEY and CDR2 is SVGEGT. The CDR3 is 14 amino acids. Trimming stripped 6 bases from V and 3 bases from J, with 14 bases between. For the CDR3, the DNA is TGTGCCAGCAGCCCCGTGGCAGGGGACACTGAAGCTTTCTTT. It yields the protein CASSPVAGDTEAFF.

A word on this clone: Other DNA sequences in the same sample also yield this CDR3. The genes are TRBV27 and TRBJ2-1, with 8 bases lining up with TRBD1. With 6 bases clipped from V and 2 bases from J, the junction kept 3 bases outside the gene matches. This CDR3 has 14 amino acids. Germline CDR1 and CDR2: MNHEY and SMNVEV (reference sequence). The CDR3 sequence is CASRTGGPYNEQFF. CDR3 sequence (DNA): TGTGCCAGCAGAACAGGGGGTCCCTACAATGAGCAGTTCTTC.

CDR3 region: CASSSRQNDSPLHF. The CDR3 coding sequence is TGTGCCAGCAGCTCCCGACAGAATGATTCACCCCTCCACTTT. This chain joins TRBV7-8 and TRBJ1-6; D is perhaps TRBD1 (5 bases). The CDR3 has 14 residues. Deletions cut 4 bases from V and 8 bases from J, with 12 bases between. CDR1 is SGHVS, CDR2 FQNEAQ, per germline.

V gene TRBV20-1 combines with J gene TRBJ1-1; tentative D call: TRBD1 (6 bases). This CDR3 comprises 15 residues. Looked up from germline, CDR1 is DFQATT and CDR2 is SNEGSKA (reference sequence). V shed 3 bases and J shed 0 bases, with 14 bases lying between them. In nucleotides, the CDR3 is TGCAGTGCTAGTGATCGGGGGGCGGTGAACACTGAAGCTTTCTTT. Protein sequence: CSASDRGAVNTEAFF.

The J gene is TRBJ2-7, the V gene TRBV11-3, with TRBD1 matching over 8 bases. This CDR3 has 16 amino acids. The ends lost 4 bases at V and 1 base at J; junction bases unmatched: 9. Germline V CDR1 and CDR2: SGHNT, YENEEA. CDR3 region: CASSSPGQDPSYEQYF. CDR3 bases: TGTGCCAGCAGCTCACCGGGACAGGACCCTTCCTACGAGCAGTACTTC.

The V gene is TRBV5-1, the J gene TRBJ1-4; tentatively, D is TRBD1 (5 bases). CDR1 is SGHRS, CDR2 YFSETQ, per germline. The V end lost 1 base, the J end lost 7 bases, and 11 bases lay between the germline ends. There are 14 residues in the CDR3. The CDR3 DNA is TGCGCCAGCAGCTTGAGAAAAGGGGTTGAAAAACTGTTTTTT. Amino acid sequence: CASSLRKGVEKLFF.

CDR3: CASSDGQGRNSPLHF. In DNA, the CDR3 is TGCGCCAGCAGCGATGGACAGGGTAGGAATTCACCCCTCCACTTT. This sequence joins TRBV5-1 and TRBJ1-6; 8 bases line up with TRBD1. Trimming at V came to 4 bases and at J to 7 bases, leaving 7 bases not matched to a gene. Germline values: CDR1 SGHRS, CDR2 YFSETQ. The CDR3 loop spans 15 amino acids.

The V call is TRBV2, the J call TRBJ1-1; 9 bases are shared with TRBD1. Germline V gives CDR1 SNHLY, CDR2 FYNNEI. The V segment lost 8 bases and the J segment 9 bases; nucleotides outside the gene matches: 13. CDR3 size: 14 residues. The chain's CDR3 is CASCHRGLAGKAFF. The DNA of the CDR3 is TGTGCCAGCTGCCACAGGGGGCTAGCTGGAAAAGCTTTCTTT.

This clone appeared once. The chain joins TRBV7-2 to TRBJ1-5; D might be TRBD1 (5 bases). Germline V gene sequence: CDR1 SGHTA, CDR2 FQGNSA. This CDR3 has 15 residues. V shed 6 bases and J shed 1 base, with 13 bases lying between them. In DNA form, the CDR3 reads TGTGCCAGCAGTCATAGCCGGGGGAGCAATCAGCCCCAGCATTTT. Its protein is CASSHSRGSNQPQHF. Full variable domain (outside the CDR3, taken from reference TRBV7-2 and TRBJ1-5): GAGVSQSPSNKVTEKGKDVELRCDPISGHTALYWYRQSLGQGLEFLIYFQGNSAPDKSGLPSDRFSAERTGGSVSTLTIQRTQQEDSAVYLCASSHSRGSNQPQHFGDGTRLSIL.

This clone was seen just once. This likely comes from a read error, as the CDR3 has no conserved phenylalanine or tryptophan at its end. It is unclear where the CDR3 begins or ends on the DNA, so no DNA is shown, and the CDR3 is as TCRdb lists it. The chain carries TRBV11-2 and TRBJ1-1. Germline values: CDR1 SGHAT, CDR2 FQNNGV. The CDR3 contains 11 residues when both ends are counted. The CDR3: CASSLGVISVY.